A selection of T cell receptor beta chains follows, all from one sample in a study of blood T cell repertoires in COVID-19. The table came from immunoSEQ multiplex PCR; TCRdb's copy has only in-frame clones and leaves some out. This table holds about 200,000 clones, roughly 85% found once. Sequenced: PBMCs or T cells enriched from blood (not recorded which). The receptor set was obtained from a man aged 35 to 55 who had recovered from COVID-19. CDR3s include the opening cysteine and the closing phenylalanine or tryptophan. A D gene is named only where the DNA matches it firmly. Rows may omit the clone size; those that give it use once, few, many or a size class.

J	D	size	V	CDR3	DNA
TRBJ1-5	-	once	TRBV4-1	CASSQDGGGYSNQPQHF	TGCGCCAGCAGCCAAGATGGGGGGGGCTATAGCAATCAGCCCCAGCATTTT
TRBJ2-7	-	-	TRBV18	CASSPDSGLVYEQYF	TGTGCCAGCTCACCAGATTCGGGACTGGTCTACGAGCAGTACTTC
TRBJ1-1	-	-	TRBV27	CASSYSSEAFF	TGTGCCAGCAGTTATTCTTCTGAAGCTTTCTTT
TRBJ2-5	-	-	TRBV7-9	CASSHGGLKETQYF	TGTGCCAGCAGCCACGGGGGTTTAAAGGAGACCCAGTACTTC
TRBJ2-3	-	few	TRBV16	CASTLRGWSADTQYF	TGTGCCAGCACCCTCAGGGGTTGGTCGGCAGATACGCAGTATTTT
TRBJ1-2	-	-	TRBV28	CASSIQGYGYTF	TGTGCCAGCAGCATACAGGGCTATGGCTACACCTTC
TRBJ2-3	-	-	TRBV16	CASSQARTNRDTQYF	TGTGCCAGCAGCCAAGCAAGGACAAATAGAGATACGCAGTATTTT
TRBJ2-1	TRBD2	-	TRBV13	CASSLGLAGGDYNEQFF	TGTGCCAGCAGCTTAGGCCTAGCGGGAGGAGATTACAATGAGCAGTTCTTC
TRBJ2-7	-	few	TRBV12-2	CASRPCGSSYEQYF	TGTGCAAGTCGCCCATGCGGGAGCTCCTACGAGCAGTACTTC
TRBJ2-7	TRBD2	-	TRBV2	CASILVSGRRYYEQYF	TGTGCCAGCATCCTTGTGAGCGGGAGAAGATATTACGAGCAGTACTTC
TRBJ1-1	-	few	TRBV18	CASSPGQINMNTEAFF	TGTGCCAGCTCACCCGGACAGATCAACATGAACACTGAAGCTTTCTTT
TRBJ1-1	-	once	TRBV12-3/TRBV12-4	CASSVLRDTEAFF	TGTGCCAGCAGTGTCCTGAGGGACACTGAAGCTTTCTTT
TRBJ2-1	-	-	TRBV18	CASSSVGSYNEQFF	TGTGCCAGCTCATCAGTTGGTTCCTACAATGAGCAGTTCTTC
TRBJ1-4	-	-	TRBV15	CATSRDLTGLNEKLFF	TGTGCCACCAGCAGAGACCTGACAGGACTCAATGAAAAACTGTTTTTT
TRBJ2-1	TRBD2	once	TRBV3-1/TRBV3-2	CASSLGTSGSQQFF	TGTGCCAGCAGCCTAGGGACTAGCGGGAGTCAGCAGTTCTTC
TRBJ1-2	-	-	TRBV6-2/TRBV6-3	CASSYSTGRGYGYTF	TGTGCCAGCAGTTACTCGACAGGCCGCGGATATGGCTACACCTTC
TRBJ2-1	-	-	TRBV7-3	CASSLNLGGGRNEQFF	TGTGCCAGCAGCTTAAATCTGGGAGGCGGCCGCAATGAGCAGTTCTTC
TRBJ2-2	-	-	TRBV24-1	CATSDLRPGRESTGELFF	TGTGCCACCAGTGATTTGCGTCCGGGAAGGGAATCCACCGGGGAGCTGTTTTTT
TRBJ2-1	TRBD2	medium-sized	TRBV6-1	CASSELAGSYNEQFF	TGTGCCAGCAGTGAACTAGCGGGCTCCTACAATGAGCAGTTCTTC
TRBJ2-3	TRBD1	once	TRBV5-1	CASSRILTGDLKPDTQYF	TGCGCCAGCAGCCGGATTTTAACAGGGGACCTCAAGCCAGATACGCAGTATTTT
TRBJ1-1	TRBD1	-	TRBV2	CASSGQGRNTEAFF	TGTGCCAGCAGTGGACAGGGCCGGAACACTGAAGCTTTCTTT
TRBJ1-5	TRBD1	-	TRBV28	CASRVTGGVYQPQHF	TGTGCCAGCAGGGTCACAGGGGGCGTATATCAGCCCCAGCATTTT
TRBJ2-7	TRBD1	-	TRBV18	CASSLRDREVREQYF	TGTGCCAGCTCACTCCGGGACAGGGAAGTCCGCGAGCAGTACTTC
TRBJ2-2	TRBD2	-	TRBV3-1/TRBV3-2	CASSQDQSGRAGTGELFF	TGTGCCAGCAGCCAAGATCAAAGCGGGAGGGCCGGGACCGGGGAGCTGTTTTTT
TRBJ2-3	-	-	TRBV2	CATCSGVGDTQYF	TGTGCCACCTGCTCAGGGGTTGGGGATACGCAGTATTTT
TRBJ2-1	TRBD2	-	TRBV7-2	CASSPASGGEQFF	TGTGCCAGCAGCCCCGCTAGCGGGGGTGAGCAGTTCTTC
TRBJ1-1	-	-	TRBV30	CAWRPEGGEAFF	TGTGCCTGGAGGCCAGAAGGCGGTGAAGCTTTCTTT
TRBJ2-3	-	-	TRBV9	CASSVGNTNTDTQYF	TGTGCCAGCAGCGTAGGAAACACTAACACAGATACGCAGTATTTT
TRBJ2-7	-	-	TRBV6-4	CASSDPDRSYEQYF	TGTGCCAGCAGTGACCCGGACAGATCCTACGAGCAGTACTTC
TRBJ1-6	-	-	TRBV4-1	CASSSGLASPLHF	TGCGCCAGCAGCTCAGGGTTGGCCTCACCCCTCCACTTT
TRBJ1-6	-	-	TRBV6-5	CASSYLQNKSPLHF	TGTGCCAGCAGTTACCTCCAGAATAAATCACCCCTCCACTTT
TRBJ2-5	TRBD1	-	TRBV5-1	CASSLGTGAFPETQYF	TGCGCCAGCAGCTTGGGGACAGGGGCATTCCCAGAGACCCAGTACTTC
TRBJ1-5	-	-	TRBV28	CASSLSPVRVGNQPQHF	TGTGCCAGCAGTTTGTCGCCTGTCAGGGTTGGCAATCAGCCCCAGCATTTT
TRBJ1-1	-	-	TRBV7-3	CASSPGGGTEAFF	TGTGCCAGCAGCCCTGGGGGGGGCACTGAAGCTTTCTTT
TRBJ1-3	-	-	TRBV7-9	CASSLGLRSIPGNTIYF	TGTGCCAGCAGCTTAGGTCTCAGGTCGATTCCTGGAAACACCATATATTTT
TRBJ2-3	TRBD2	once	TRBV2	CASSEPSARESTDTQYF	TGTGCCAGCAGTGAGCCTTCGGCGCGGGAGAGCACAGATACGCAGTATTTT